One and the same sample provided the 25 T cell receptor beta chains below, sequenced in a study of cytomegalovirus exposure and HLA in healthy donors. The data were produced by immunoSEQ multiplex PCR, yet TCRdb's version contains in-frame clones alone and is incomplete. Here the sample spans about 250,000 clones, approximately 87% being singletons. Sequenced input: PBMCs. Source of these receptors: a man aged 18-30 years in good health and CMV-seronegative.

The chain is built from TRBV25-1 and TRBJ2-3, with D unresolved. There are 12 residues in the CDR3. V dropped 4 bases and J dropped 5 bases, with 7 bases sitting between them. The germline V gene has CDR1 MGHDK and CDR2 SYGVNS. The CDR3 here is CASSGGVDTQYF. DNA for the CDR3: TGTGCCAGCAGTGGAGGAGTAGATACGCAGTATTTT.

V and J are TRBV4-1 and TRBJ1-2; D unresolved. Germline V gene lookup returns CDR1 MGHRA and CDR2 YSYEKL. This CDR3 has 15 residues. Trimming took off 4 bases at V and 7 bases at J, with 19 bases between the two ends. DNA for the CDR3: TGCGCCAGCAGCCTTCCTCGGGAAGGGCGCGGTGGCTACACCTTC. Its protein product is CASSLPREGRGGYTF.

This clone was seen only a few times. The chain is built from TRBV9 and TRBJ2-1; D remains ambiguous. Germline V CDR1 and CDR2: SGDLS, YYNGEE. V was pared by 0 bases and J by 7 bases, with 5 bases between. The CDR3 runs 12 residues. CDR3 nucleotides: TGTGCCAGCAGCGTAGTTGCGAATGAGCAGTTCTTC. Translation: CASSVVANEQFF.

About this clone: A read error may produce the germline difference seen at one junction end. The chain joins TRBV4-2 to TRBJ2-3, with D possibly being TRBD2 (6 bases). This CDR3 has 17 amino acids. CDR1 and CDR2 from the germline V gene are LGHNA and YNFKEQ. The CDR3 DNA is TGTGCCAGCAGTCAAGGCGGCTGGGGGGAAGGCACAGATACGCAGTATTTT. This sequence encodes CASSQGGWGEGTDTQYF.

The chain combines TRBV19 with TRBJ2-3, with D possibly TRBD2 on 6 matching bases. This CDR3 contains 13 residues. The germline CDR1 and CDR2 sequences are LNHDA and SQIVND (reference sequence). V dropped 5 bases and J dropped 6 bases, with 12 bases sitting between them. In nucleotides, the CDR3 is TGTGCCAGTAGTCCCGGGGGTGCGGATACGCAGTATTTT. Protein sequence: CASSPGGADTQYF.

Only a few counts were recorded for this clone. The J gene is TRBJ2-7, the V gene TRBV11-2; TRBD2 might be the D (5 bases). V lost 5 bases to trimming and J lost 1 base, with 15 bases between them. CDR3 length: 15 amino acids. The germline gives CDR1 SGHAT, CDR2 FQNNGV. Here the CDR3 reads CASSPLTLASYEQYF. The CDR3 DNA reads TGTGCCAGCAGCCCGCTCACTCTAGCTTCCTACGAGCAGTACTTC.

The rearrangement joins TRBV5-6 to TRBJ2-1; possibly TRBD2 for D (5 bases). Germline CDR1 is SGHDT and CDR2 is YYEEEE. The CDR3 length is 15 residues. The V gene lost 4 bases and the J gene lost 7 bases, with 18 bases spanning the gap. The CDR3 is CASSPPGGRRNEQFF. The CDR3, as DNA: TGTGCCAGCAGCCCCCCCGGCGGGCGTAGGAATGAGCAGTTCTTC.

This clone has more than one count but fewer than ten. The V call is TRBV4-2, the J call TRBJ2-5; possible D gene TRBD2, 6 bases. This CDR3 comprises 14 residues. V was pared by 3 bases and J by 7 bases, with 15 bases between. The germline CDR1 and CDR2 sequences are LGHNA and YNFKEQ. CDR3 in amino acids: CASSQGTVDGTQYF. The CDR3 DNA follows: TGTGCCAGCAGCCAGGGGACTGTCGATGGGACCCAGTACTTC.

This chain connects TRBV7-9 to TRBJ2-7, with D tentatively TRBD1 (6 bases). The CDR3 totals 13 residues. Germline V gene data show CDR1 as SEHNR and CDR2 as FQNEAQ (reference sequence). V was cut by 7 bases and J by 2 bases, with 12 bases left in between. CDR3: CASTPHRAYEQYF. In DNA, the CDR3 is TGTGCCAGCACCCCCCACAGGGCCTACGAGCAGTACTTC.

This clone was picked up one time. The chain joins TRBV5-4 to TRBJ2-7; TRBD2 aligns across 11 bases. Germline CDR1 reads SGHNT; CDR2 reads YYREEE (reference sequence). V lost 3 bases, J lost 3 bases, and 5 bases stayed unmatched. CDR3 size: 15 residues. The chain's CDR3 is CASSSTSGNSYEQYF. For the CDR3, the DNA is TGTGCCAGCAGCTCGACTAGCGGGAACAGCTACGAGCAGTACTTC. Using reference TRBV5-4 and TRBJ2-7 for the parts outside the CDR3, the full variable domain is ETGVTQSPTHLIKTRGQQVTLRCSSQSGHNTVSWYQQALGQGPQFIFQYYREEENGRGNFPPRFSGLQFPNYSSELNVNALELDDSALYLCASSSTSGNSYEQYFGPGTRLTVT.

This sequence joins TRBV5-1 and TRBJ2-7; 8 bases are a match to TRBD1. Trimming cost V 2 bases and J 2 bases; bases outside gene matches: 3. Germline V gene lookup returns CDR1 SGHRS and CDR2 YFSETQ. The CDR3 covers 14 residues. CDR3 DNA: TGCGCCAGCAGCTTCAGGGGGCACGCCTACGAGCAGTACTTC. Protein: CASSFRGHAYEQYF.

This clone appeared a single time. The CDR3 DNA reads as TGCGCCAGCAGCTTATGGACCGGGGGACCTGAAGCTTTCTTT. Translation gives CASSLWTGGPEAFF. The chain recombines TRBV4-1 with TRBJ1-1; possibly TRBD1 for D (5 bases). The CDR3 spans 14 residues. The germline V and J ends were trimmed by 5 bases and 6 bases, with 16 bases remaining between them. CDR1 MGHRA and CDR2 YSYEKL come from the germline V gene.

Only a few counts were recorded for this clone. This chain joins TRBV4-3 and TRBJ1-6; D gene uncertain. The CDR3 is made up of 15 amino acids. Trimming cost V 0 bases and J 5 bases, with 8 bases left between them. Germline V gene data show CDR1 as LGHNA and CDR2 as YSLEER. CDR3 protein: CASSQDTGDNSPLHF. The DNA for the CDR3 is TGCGCCAGCAGCCAAGATACGGGAGATAATTCACCCCTCCACTTT.

This chain connects TRBV30 to TRBJ2-5, with D hard to call. The V gene's germline CDR1 is GTSNPN and CDR2 SVGIG (reference sequence). The V and J ends lost 2 bases and 2 bases respectively, with 6 bases between them. The CDR3 sequence is 12 residues long. The CDR3 here is CAWSPEQETQYF. CDR3 coding DNA: TGTGCCTGGAGTCCCGAGCAAGAGACCCAGTACTTC.

The chain combines TRBV5-6 with TRBJ2-2; no clear D. This CDR3 is 16 amino acids long. The V gene's germline CDR1 is SGHDT and CDR2 YYEEEE. The V and J ends lost 2 bases and 0 bases respectively, with 11 bases between them. The CDR3, as DNA: TGTGCCAGCAGCTTTTACGAGGTCACGAACACCGGGGAGCTGTTTTTT. Its protein is CASSFYEVTNTGELFF.

This chain joins TRBV11-2 and TRBJ1-1; tentatively, D is TRBD1 (6 bases). The germline V and J ends were trimmed by 4 bases and 9 bases, with 15 bases remaining between them. CDR1 is SGHAT, CDR2 FQNNGV, per germline. The CDR3 totals 13 residues. This CDR3 reads CASSSTRQVKAFF. The CDR3 DNA follows: TGTGCCAGCAGCTCCACACGACAGGTGAAAGCTTTCTTT.

The chain combines TRBV6-1 with TRBJ2-2; D is possibly TRBD2 (5 bases). The CDR3 totals 13 residues. In germline, CDR1 is MNHNS, CDR2 SASEGT. Between the trimmed V and J ends, which lost 3 bases and 3 bases, there was a span of 5 bases. The CDR3 DNA sequence: TGTGCCAGCAGTGAGCGGGACACCGGGGAGCTGTTTTTT. Translated, it gives CASSERDTGELFF.

The chain is built from TRBV2 and TRBJ2-5, with 7 nucleotides matching TRBD1. The CDR3 totals 15 residues. Germline V gives CDR1 SNHLY, CDR2 FYNNEI. V lost 7 bases and J lost 2; bases outside the gene matches: 10. The DNA for the CDR3 is TGTGCCAGCACCGCGATCACAGGGGCTCAAGAGACCCAGTACTTC. This encodes CASTAITGAQETQYF. Based on the CDR3 plus reference TRBV2 and TRBJ2-5, the full variable domain is EPEVTQTPSHQVTQMGQEVILRCVPISNHLYFYWYRQILGQKVEFLVSFYNNEISEKSEIFDDQFSVERPDGSNFTLKIRSTKLEDSAMYFCASTAITGAQETQYFGPGTRLLVL.

V and J are TRBV2 and TRBJ2-6, with 7 bases aligning to TRBD1. The CDR3 totals 15 residues. Losses at the gene ends were 6 bases for V and 10 bases for J; bases not matched to a gene: 12. Germline V lookup: CDR1 SNHLY, CDR2 FYNNEI. The CDR3 is CASRTGTVLINVLTF. Here the CDR3 DNA reads TGTGCCAGCAGAACCGGGACAGTGCTGATAAACGTCCTGACTTTC.

The genes are TRBV11-2 and TRBJ2-7, with a tentative D call TRBD1 (6 bases). CDR1 and CDR2 (germline): SGHAT, FQNNGV. This CDR3 has 16 amino acids. V lost 5 bases to trimming and J lost 4 bases, with 21 bases between them. The CDR3 is CASSQPLTGTFYEQYF. The CDR3 nucleotides are TGTGCCAGCAGCCAACCCCTGACCGGGACATTTTACGAGCAGTACTTC.

The gene calls are TRBV7-2 and TRBJ1-6; tentative D call: TRBD1 (5 bases). Germline CDR1 SGHTA, CDR2 FQGNSA. Trimming took off 4 bases at V and 14 bases at J, with 21 bases between the two ends. There are 15 residues in the CDR3. CDR3 amino acids: CASSSSGTPVETLHF. The DNA of the CDR3 is TGTGCCAGCAGCTCGTCCGGGACTCCCGTTGAAACCCTCCACTTT.

V and J are TRBV27 and TRBJ1-4; D unclear. This CDR3 has 14 residues. The V end lost 2 bases, the J end lost 7 bases, and 11 bases lay between the germline ends. Germline CDR1 MNHEY, CDR2 SMNVEV (reference sequence). CDR3 sequence: CASSLGLPSEKLFF. CDR3 coding DNA: TGTGCCAGCAGTTTAGGCCTCCCCTCTGAAAAACTGTTTTTT.

V is TRBV6-1 and J is TRBJ2-1; D ambiguous. Germline CDR1 and CDR2: MNHNS and SASEGT. The length of the CDR3 is 15 residues. The V gene lost 2 bases and the J gene lost 2 bases, with 10 bases spanning the gap. This CDR3 reads CASSEHGYPYNEQFF. The CDR3 DNA reads as TGTGCCAGCAGTGAACACGGGTACCCCTACAATGAGCAGTTCTTC.

The genes are TRBV1 and TRBJ2-1; the D call TRBD1 from the table was never checked on the DNA. TRBV1 is reported as a pseudogene. This CDR3 region has 17 residues. This CDR3 reads CTSSQDSRTAHYNEQFF. The CDR3 DNA is TGCACCAGCAGCCAAGATTCGAGAACAGCCCACTACAATGAGCAGTTCTTC.

The rearrangement joins TRBV6-5 to TRBJ1-2, with D unclear. The CDR3 is 13 amino acids. Germline lookup yields CDR1 MNHEY and CDR2 SVGAGI. The germline V and J ends were trimmed by 0 bases and 6 bases, with 8 bases remaining between them. The CDR3 loop reads CASSYSWRDGYTF. CDR3 sequence (DNA): TGTGCCAGCAGTTACTCGTGGCGGGATGGCTACACCTTC.